Described below is a single T cell receptor beta chain sequence and its context. No antigen is known for it. This sample was included in a study of T cell responses to AZD1222 COVID-19 vaccine. General study points: The donor cohort was predominantly white British with a female majority, and clonal diversity may have been underestimated. Following two doses of AZD1222, Spike-specific TCR breadth and depth rose. Dominant at 160-218 and 743-854, vaccine-associated CD4 TCRs also spanned spike.

CDR3 length equals 16 residues. From germline, CDR1 is SGHTA and CDR2 FQGNSA. Trimming left V 1 base short and J 6 bases short, with 19 bases between. Data came from immunoSEQ multiplex PCR; TCRdb stores just in-frame clones and leaves some out. The sample has tens of thousands of clones; over 75% are singletons. The specimen was peripheral blood, collected on day 0 of AZD1222 vaccination. The receptor's source is an adult in good health. This sequence joins TRBV7-2 and TRBJ2-7; possibly TRBD2 for D (6 bases). DNA of the CDR3: TGTGCCAGCAGCTTAGTGGCGGGGATAACCTCGGGCGAGCAGTACTTC. Amino acids: CASSLVAGITSGEQYF.